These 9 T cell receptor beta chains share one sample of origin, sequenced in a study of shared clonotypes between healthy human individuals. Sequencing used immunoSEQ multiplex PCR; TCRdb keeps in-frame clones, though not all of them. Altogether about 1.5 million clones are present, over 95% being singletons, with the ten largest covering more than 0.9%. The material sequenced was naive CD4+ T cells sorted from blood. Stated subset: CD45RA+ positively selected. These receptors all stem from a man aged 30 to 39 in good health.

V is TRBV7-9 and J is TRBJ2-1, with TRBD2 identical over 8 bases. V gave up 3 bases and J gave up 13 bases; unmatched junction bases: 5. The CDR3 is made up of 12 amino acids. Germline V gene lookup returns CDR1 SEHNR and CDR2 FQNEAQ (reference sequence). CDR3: CASSFSGTPQFF. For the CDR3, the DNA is TGTGCCAGCAGCTTTAGCGGGACTCCTCAGTTCTTC.

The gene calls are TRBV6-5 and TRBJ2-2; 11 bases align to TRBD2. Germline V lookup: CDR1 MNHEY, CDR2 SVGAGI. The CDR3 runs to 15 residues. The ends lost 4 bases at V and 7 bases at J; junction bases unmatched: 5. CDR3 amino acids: CASSFYSGRDGELFF. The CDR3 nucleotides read TGTGCCAGCAGTTTTTATAGCGGGAGGGACGGGGAGCTGTTTTTT.

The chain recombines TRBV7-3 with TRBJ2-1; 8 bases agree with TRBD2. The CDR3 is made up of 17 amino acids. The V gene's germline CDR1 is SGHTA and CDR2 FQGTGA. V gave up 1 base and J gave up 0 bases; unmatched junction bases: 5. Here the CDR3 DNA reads TGTGCCAGCAGCTTAAATCCCGGGAGGGTCTCCTACAATGAGCAGTTCTTC. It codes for CASSLNPGRVSYNEQFF.

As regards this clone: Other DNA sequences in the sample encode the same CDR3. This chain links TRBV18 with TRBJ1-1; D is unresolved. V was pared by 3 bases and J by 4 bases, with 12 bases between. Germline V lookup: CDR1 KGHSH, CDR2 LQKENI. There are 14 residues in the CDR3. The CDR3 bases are TGTGCCAGCTCACCGAAGGGTGGTCCCACTGAAGCTTTCTTT. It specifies CASSPKGGPTEAFF.

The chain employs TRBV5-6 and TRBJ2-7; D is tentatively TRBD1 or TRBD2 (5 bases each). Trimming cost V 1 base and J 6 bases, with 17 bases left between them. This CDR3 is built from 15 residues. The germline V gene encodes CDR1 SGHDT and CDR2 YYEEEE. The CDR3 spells CASSLPGQGTSEQYF. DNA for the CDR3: TGTGCCAGCAGCTTGCCGGGGCAGGGTACCTCCGAGCAGTACTTC.

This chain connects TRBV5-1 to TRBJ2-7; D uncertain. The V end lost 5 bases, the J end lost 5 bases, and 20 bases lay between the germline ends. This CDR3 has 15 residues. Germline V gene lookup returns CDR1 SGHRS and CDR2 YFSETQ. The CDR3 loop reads CASRDATLVSHEQYF. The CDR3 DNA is TGCGCCAGCAGGGACGCTACCCTAGTTTCCCACGAGCAGTACTTC.

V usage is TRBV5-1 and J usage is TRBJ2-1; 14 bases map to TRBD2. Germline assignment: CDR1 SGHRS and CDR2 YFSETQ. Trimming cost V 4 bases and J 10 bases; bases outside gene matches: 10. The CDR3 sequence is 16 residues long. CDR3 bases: TGCGCCAGCAGCCAATCCGGGACTAGCGGGAGTCGAGAGCAGTTCTTC. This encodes CASSQSGTSGSREQFF.

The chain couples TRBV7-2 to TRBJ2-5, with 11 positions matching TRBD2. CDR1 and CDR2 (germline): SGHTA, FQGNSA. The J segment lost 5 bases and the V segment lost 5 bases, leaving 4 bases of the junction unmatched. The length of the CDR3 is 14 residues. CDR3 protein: CASSPWTSGETQYF. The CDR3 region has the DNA TGTGCCAGCAGCCCGTGGACTAGCGGGGAGACCCAGTACTTC.

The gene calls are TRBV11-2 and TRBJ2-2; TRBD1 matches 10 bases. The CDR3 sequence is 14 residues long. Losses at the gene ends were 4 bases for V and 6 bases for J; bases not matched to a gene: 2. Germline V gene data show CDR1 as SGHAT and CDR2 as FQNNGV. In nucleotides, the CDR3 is TGTGCCAGCAGCTGGGACAGGGGCGCCGGGGAGCTGTTTTTT. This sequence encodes CASSWDRGAGELFF. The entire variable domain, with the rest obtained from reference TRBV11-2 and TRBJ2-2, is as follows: EAGVAQSPRYKIIEKRQSVAFWCNPISGHATLYWYQQILGQGPKLLIQFQNNGVVDDSQLPKDRFSAERLKGVDSTLKIQPAKLEDSAVYLCASSWDRGAGELFFGEGSRLTVL.